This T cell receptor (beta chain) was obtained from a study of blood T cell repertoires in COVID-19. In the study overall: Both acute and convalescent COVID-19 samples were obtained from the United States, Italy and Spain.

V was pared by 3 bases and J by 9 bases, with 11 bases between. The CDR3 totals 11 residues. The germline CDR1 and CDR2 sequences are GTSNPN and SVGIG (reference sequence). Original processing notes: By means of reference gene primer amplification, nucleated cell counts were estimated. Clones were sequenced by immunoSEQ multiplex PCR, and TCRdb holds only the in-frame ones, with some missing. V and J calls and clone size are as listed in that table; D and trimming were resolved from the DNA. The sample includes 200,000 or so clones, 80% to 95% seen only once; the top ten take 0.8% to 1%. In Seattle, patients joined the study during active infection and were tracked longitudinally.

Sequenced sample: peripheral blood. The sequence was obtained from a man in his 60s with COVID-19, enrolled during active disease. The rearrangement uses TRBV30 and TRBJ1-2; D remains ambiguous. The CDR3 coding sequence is TGTGCCTGGAGCCTGGAGTTACGCTACACCTTC. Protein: CAWSLELRYTF.